The present TCR beta chain was sequenced within a study of blood T cell repertoires in COVID-19. Sequencing used immunoSEQ multiplex PCR; TCRdb keeps in-frame clones, though not all of them. In the table there are about 210,000 clones, about 87% of which are singletons. The V gene lost 0 bases and the J gene lost 5 bases, with 4 bases spanning the gap. Germline-derived CDR1 and CDR2 are GTSNPN and SVGIG (reference sequence). CDR3 length: 12 residues. Sequenced sample: peripheral blood. The chain has TRBV30 and TRBJ2-2; D is unclear. This clonotype originated in a man aged 65 to 85 with acute or convalescent COVID-19. The CDR3 sequence: CAWSVLTGELFF. For the CDR3, the DNA is TGTGCCTGGAGTGTCCTGACCGGGGAGCTGTTTTTT.